This TCR beta chain was profiled in a study of blood T cell repertoires in COVID-19. Across the whole study: Specimens from acute and convalescent COVID-19 originated in the United States, Italy and Spain. Sources were T cells, B-cell-depleted T cells, or PBMCs; the material itself was cDNA or gDNA.

In the original processing: Reference gene primer amplification in the assay estimated nucleated cell counts. Data came from immunoSEQ multiplex PCR; TCRdb stores just in-frame clones and leaves some out. The D gene and trimming were derived from the DNA, and the V and J assignments and clone size from that table. The repertoire holds tens of thousands of clones, with about 80% as singletons. The CDR3 totals 15 residues. The J segment lost 4 bases and the V segment lost 6 bases, leaving 9 bases of the junction unmatched. Germline lookup yields CDR1 MNHEY and CDR2 SVGAGI. This chain connects TRBV6-5 to TRBJ2-3; TRBD2 matches at 8 bases. The receptor was derived from a human donor in a cohort sampled during active COVID-19. The source material was peripheral blood. The CDR3 loop reads CASRERERVADTQYF. DNA of the CDR3: TGTGCCAGCAGGGAGCGGGAGAGGGTCGCAGATACGCAGTATTTT.